This passage covers 27 T cell receptor beta chains from one sample sequenced in a study of blood T cell repertoires in COVID-19. Produced via immunoSEQ multiplex PCR; TCRdb's table is partial and in-frame only. This sample has 100,000 or so clones; 80% to 90% occur once, and the top ten carry 15% to 20%. The sequencing sample was made of peripheral blood. All receptors derive from a human donor in a cohort sampled during active COVID-19.

The rearrangement joins TRBV11-2 to TRBJ1-2; 9 bases map to TRBD1. The J segment lost 7 bases and the V segment lost 2 bases, leaving 8 bases of the junction unmatched. The CDR3 has 15 residues. CDR1 and CDR2 from the germline V gene are SGHAT and FQNNGV. The CDR3 nucleotides are TGTGCCAGCAGCTTATCCCGGACAGGGGCCGGTGGCTACACCTTC. This translates into CASSLSRTGAGGYTF.

The rearrangement links TRBV11-2 to TRBJ1-4; D remains unclear. The V gene lost 2 bases and the J gene lost 5 bases, with 6 bases spanning the gap. Germline V gene data show CDR1 as SGHAT and CDR2 as FQNNGV. The CDR3 has 13 amino acids. In DNA, the CDR3 is TGTGCCAGCAGCTTATTTCAGAATGAAAAACTGTTTTTT. Translating it yields CASSLFQNEKLFF.

The V gene is TRBV11-3, the J gene TRBJ2-1, with 12 positions matching TRBD2. The CDR3 loop spans 15 amino acids. V lost 4 bases, J lost 7 bases, and 5 bases stayed unmatched. Germline-derived CDR1 and CDR2 are SGHNT and YENEEA. The DNA for the CDR3 is TGTGCCAGCAGCTCCACGACTAGCGGGAGAAATGAGCAGTTCTTC. Residues: CASSSTTSGRNEQFF.

This rearrangement joins TRBV29-1 to TRBJ2-1, with 7 positions matching TRBD2. In germline, CDR1 is SQVTM, CDR2 ANQGSEA. The CDR3 sequence is 15 residues long. After removal of 2 bases from V and 3 bases from J, the junction contained 7 bases not matched to a gene. The CDR3, as DNA: TGCAGCGTTGAACTCTTCCTAGCGGTCTACAATGAGCAGTTCTTC. Residues: CSVELFLAVYNEQFF.

This clone occurred a few times. J is TRBJ1-4 and V is TRBV5-8; 9 bases align to TRBD1. CDR1 is SGHTS, CDR2 YDEGEE, per germline. Trimming cost V 2 bases and J 8 bases; bases outside gene matches: 7. The CDR3 contains 15 residues. The CDR3 DNA follows: TGTGCCAGCAGCTTCCCGGGACAGGGACAAGAAAAACTGTTTTTT. Its protein product is CASSFPGQGQEKLFF.

The chain couples TRBV4-1 to TRBJ2-1, with TRBD2 identical over 9 bases. CDR1 is MGHRA and CDR2 is YSYEKL in the germline V gene. This CDR3 contains 14 residues. V lost 8 bases, J lost 5 bases, and 7 bases stayed unmatched. CDR3 sequence: CASGISGRHNEQFF. In DNA, the CDR3 is TGCGCCAGCGGGATTAGCGGGAGACACAATGAGCAGTTCTTC.

V gene TRBV9 combines with J gene TRBJ1-2; D might be TRBD1 (5 bases). The CDR3 sequence is 14 residues long. Per germline, CDR1 SGDLS and CDR2 YYNGEE. V was clipped by 2 bases and J by 2 bases, with 10 bases between them. The CDR3 here is CASSVDSLNYGYTF. The DNA of the CDR3 is TGTGCCAGCAGCGTCGACAGCTTAAACTATGGCTACACCTTC.

The V call is TRBV10-2, the J call TRBJ2-1, with D possibly matching TRBD1 (5 bases). The CDR3 spans 14 residues. Germline V gene sequence: CDR1 WSHSY, CDR2 SAAADI. Trimming removed 4 bases at V and 5 bases at J, with 12 bases between. The CDR3 nucleotides read TGCGCCAGCAGTGTCACAGGTCAACACAATGAGCAGTTCTTC. Protein sequence: CASSVTGQHNEQFF.

This chain connects TRBV10-3 to TRBJ2-7; a weak D match, TRBD1 (6 bases). This CDR3 has 14 residues. Between the trimmed V and J ends, which lost 6 bases and 0 bases, there was a span of 12 bases. Germline V gene sequence: CDR1 ENHRY, CDR2 SYGVKD. CDR3 in amino acids: CAIRKTGASYEQYF. The CDR3 DNA reads as TGTGCCATCAGAAAGACAGGAGCCTCCTACGAGCAGTACTTC.

The chain employs TRBV11-2 and TRBJ2-7; 8 bases are shared with TRBD2. The J segment lost 4 bases and the V segment lost 5 bases, leaving 7 bases of the junction unmatched. This CDR3 has 14 residues. Per germline, CDR1 SGHAT and CDR2 FQNNGV. CDR3 in DNA: TGTGCCAGCAGCCCCGGGGGGGCCGGATACGAGCAGTACTTC. Translation gives CASSPGGAGYEQYF.

As DNA, the CDR3 is TGCAGCGCCCGGGACAGCTCCTACGAGCAGTACTTC. Protein product: CSARDSSYEQYF. V and J are TRBV29-1 and TRBJ2-7; 7 nucleotides line up with TRBD1. The CDR3 has 12 amino acids. The V segment lost 7 bases and the J segment 0 bases; nucleotides outside the gene matches: 3. The germline CDR1 and CDR2 sequences are SQVTM and ANQGSEA.

The chain links TRBV5-3 to TRBJ2-3; 10 bases agree with TRBD1. TRBV5-3 is an open reading frame whose function is uncertain. This CDR3 has 19 residues. Unmatched junction bases numbered 16, after V lost 5 bases and J lost 1 base. This CDR3 reads CARSFLRDRGIQCTDTQYF. In DNA, the CDR3 is TGTGCCAGAAGTTTTCTCCGGGACAGGGGAATTCAGTGCACAGATACGCAGTATTTT.

This chain joins TRBV5-1 and TRBJ2-1, with 9 bases fitting TRBD2. The CDR3 consists of 15 residues. The germline V gene encodes CDR1 SGHRS and CDR2 YFSETQ. Trimming removed 4 bases from V and 7 bases from J; junction bases left unmatched: 9. CDR3 protein: CASSQGTSFGNEQFF. In DNA form, the CDR3 reads TGCGCCAGCAGCCAGGGGACTAGCTTTGGTAATGAGCAGTTCTTC.

This rearrangement joins TRBV28 to TRBJ1-1, with a weak D call TRBD1 (6 bases). Germline V lookup: CDR1 MDHEN, CDR2 SYDVKM. V dropped 8 bases and J dropped 0 bases, with 10 bases sitting between them. The CDR3 is 13 amino acids. As DNA, the CDR3 is TGTGCCAGCCACAGGGTAATGAACACTGAAGCTTTCTTT. Translated, it gives CASHRVMNTEAFF.

V is TRBV28 and J is TRBJ2-1; possibly TRBD1 for D (6 bases). This CDR3 region has 16 residues. CDR1 and CDR2 (germline): MDHEN, SYDVKM. The V gene lost 6 bases and the J gene lost 5 bases, with 20 bases spanning the gap. The CDR3 loop reads CASSPPGLAGDNEQFF. The CDR3 DNA follows: TGTGCCAGCAGCCCACCCGGGCTAGCAGGGGACAATGAGCAGTTCTTC. The full variable domain, completed using reference TRBV28 and TRBJ2-1, is DVKVTQSSRYLVKRTGEKVFLECVQDMDHENMFWYRQDPGLGLRLIYFSYDVKMKEKGDIPEGYSVSREKKERFSLILESASTNQTSMYLCASSPPGLAGDNEQFFGPGTRLTVL.

V gene TRBV6-2 or TRBV6-3 combines with J gene TRBJ2-7, with D unresolved. The CDR3 spans 15 residues. Germline V CDR1 and CDR2: MNHEY, SVGEGT. V dropped 6 bases and J dropped 9 bases, with 24 bases sitting between them. The CDR3 sequence is CASSYETSLSFAQYF. The DNA for the CDR3 is TGTGCCAGCAGCTATGAGACATCCCTTTCCTTCGCGCAGTACTTC.

The chain recombines TRBV4-1 with TRBJ2-1; 8 bases are a match to TRBD2. The CDR3 has 18 residues. Germline values: CDR1 MGHRA, CDR2 YSYEKL. Germline trimming cut 0 bases from V and 8 bases from J; bases unmatched to any gene: 15. The CDR3 DNA reads TGCGCCAGCAGCCAAGAAGAACCCCAGCGGGAGCTTTTCGATGAGCAGTTCTTC. Translated: CASSQEEPQRELFDEQFF.

The genes are TRBV12-3 or TRBV12-4 and TRBJ2-7; D not certain. CDR3 length: 12 residues. Between the trimmed V and J ends, which lost 6 bases and 2 bases, there was a span of 8 bases. This CDR3 reads CASSPSPYEQYF. CDR3 bases: TGTGCCAGCAGCCCGAGTCCCTACGAGCAGTACTTC.

This chain uses TRBV11-2 with TRBJ1-1; D is uncertain. CDR3 length: 18 amino acids. Germline V CDR1 and CDR2: SGHAT, FQNNGV. Trimming left V 5 bases short and J 0 bases short, with 22 bases between. The chain's CDR3 is CASSSPSERERLNTEAFF. The CDR3 DNA sequence: TGTGCCAGCAGCAGCCCAAGCGAGAGGGAGAGGTTGAACACTGAAGCTTTCTTT.

The chain has TRBV11-2 and TRBJ2-7, with D possibly matching TRBD2 (5 bases). This CDR3 region has 16 residues. Deletions cut 1 base from V and 3 bases from J, with 16 bases between. The V gene's germline CDR1 is SGHAT and CDR2 FQNNGV. In DNA form, the CDR3 reads TGTGCCAGCAGCTTAGTTTATGGGTACGGGAACTACGAGCAGTACTTC. This codes for CASSLVYGYGNYEQYF. The variable domain in full, with the rest retrieved from reference TRBV11-2 and TRBJ2-7, is EAGVAQSPRYKIIEKRQSVAFWCNPISGHATLYWYQQILGQGPKLLIQFQNNGVVDDSQLPKDRFSAERLKGVDSTLKIQPAKLEDSAVYLCASSLVYGYGNYEQYFGPGTRLTVT.

V gene TRBV4-2 combines with J gene TRBJ1-3; D gene unclear. Per the germline V gene, CDR1 is LGHNA and CDR2 is YNFKEQ. The V and J ends lost 0 bases and 0 bases respectively, with 6 bases between them. This CDR3 is 15 amino acids long. CDR3 loop: CASSQDFVSGNTIYF. Here the CDR3 DNA reads TGTGCCAGCAGCCAAGATTTCGTCTCTGGAAACACCATATATTTT.

This clone was seen more than once but under ten times. The CDR3 region is CASSQSVVSRYEQYF. The CDR3 coding sequence is TGCGCCAGCAGCCAATCCGTGGTGAGTCGCTACGAGCAGTACTTC. The V and J genes are TRBV4-1 and TRBJ2-7; D uncertain. The CDR3 runs 15 residues. CDR1 and CDR2 (germline): MGHRA, YSYEKL. V lost 2 bases and J 3 bases, leaving 14 bases between the germline ends.

The chain links TRBV29-1 to TRBJ2-7, with D perhaps TRBD2 (6 bases). The germline V gene encodes CDR1 SQVTM and CDR2 ANQGSEA. The CDR3 is 15 residues long. Trimming took off 6 bases at V and 2 bases at J, with 20 bases between the two ends. CDR3 region: CSVPSGVEITYEQYF. CDR3 coding DNA: TGCAGCGTCCCCTCGGGGGTAGAAATCACCTACGAGCAGTACTTC.

J is TRBJ2-5 and V is TRBV9; 9 positions match TRBD1. Trimming cost V 4 bases and J 3 bases; bases outside gene matches: 10. The CDR3 contains 16 residues. Germline V lookup: CDR1 SGDLS, CDR2 YYNGEE. The CDR3 DNA reads as TGTGCCAGCAGCTTTATGGGACAGGGAGGGAAAGAGACCCAGTACTTC. This encodes CASSFMGQGGKETQYF. The full variable domain, its missing parts supplied by reference TRBV9 and TRBJ2-5, is DSGVTQTPKHLITATGQRVTLRCSPRSGDLSVYWYQQSLDQGLQFLIQYYNGEERAKGNILERFSAQQFPDLHSELNLSSLELGDSALYFCASSFMGQGGKETQYFGPGTRLLVL.

The chain joins TRBV28 to TRBJ2-3; D perhaps matches TRBD1 (6 bases). Germline V lookup: CDR1 MDHEN, CDR2 SYDVKM. This CDR3 comprises 14 residues. Trimming took 7 bases from V and 4 from J, leaving 15 bases between them. CDR3 sequence reads: CASTLTGSADTQYF. In DNA form, the CDR3 reads TGTGCCAGCACCTTAACAGGGAGTGCAGATACGCAGTATTTT.

This sequence joins TRBV28 and TRBJ1-1; 7 nucleotides line up with TRBD1. V gave up 4 bases and J gave up 4 bases; unmatched junction bases: 9. CDR1 MDHEN and CDR2 SYDVKM come from the germline V gene. The CDR3 spans 15 residues. The CDR3 here is CASSSPQGVGTEAFF. The CDR3 bases are TGTGCCAGCAGTTCCCCCCAGGGGGTTGGCACTGAAGCTTTCTTT. The variable domain in full, with the rest retrieved from reference TRBV28 and TRBJ1-1, is DVKVTQSSRYLVKRTGEKVFLECVQDMDHENMFWYRQDPGLGLRLIYFSYDVKMKEKGDIPEGYSVSREKKERFSLILESASTNQTSMYLCASSSPQGVGTEAFFGQGTRLTVV.

The V call is TRBV6-5, the J call TRBJ2-3, with 13 bases lining up with TRBD2. The CDR3 contains 16 residues. V lost 2 bases and J lost 4; bases outside the gene matches: 3. Per germline, CDR1 MNHEY and CDR2 SVGAGI. CDR3 in DNA: TGTGCCAGCAGTTACGGGGGACTAGCGGGATCAGATACGCAGTATTTT. Its protein product is CASSYGGLAGSDTQYF.